This TCR beta chain stems from a study of T cell responses to AZD1222 COVID-19 vaccine. The protocol was immunoSEQ multiplex PCR, while the TCRdb copy is restricted to in-frame clones and leaves out a portion. The sample shows some 130,000 clones, 90% of them seen only once. The CDR3 is 13 residues long. The V and J ends lost 5 bases and 10 bases, in that order; junction bases with no gene match: 4. Germline V gene sequence: CDR1 MNHEY, CDR2 SVGAGI. This receptor was obtained from an adult in good health. This specimen was peripheral blood, taken on day 0 of AZD1222 vaccination. The chain couples TRBV6-5 to TRBJ2-5, with 13 bases matching TRBD2. CDR3 sequence: CASSLGLAGNQYF. The CDR3 DNA follows: TGTGCCAGCAGTCTGGGACTAGCGGGGAACCAGTACTTC.